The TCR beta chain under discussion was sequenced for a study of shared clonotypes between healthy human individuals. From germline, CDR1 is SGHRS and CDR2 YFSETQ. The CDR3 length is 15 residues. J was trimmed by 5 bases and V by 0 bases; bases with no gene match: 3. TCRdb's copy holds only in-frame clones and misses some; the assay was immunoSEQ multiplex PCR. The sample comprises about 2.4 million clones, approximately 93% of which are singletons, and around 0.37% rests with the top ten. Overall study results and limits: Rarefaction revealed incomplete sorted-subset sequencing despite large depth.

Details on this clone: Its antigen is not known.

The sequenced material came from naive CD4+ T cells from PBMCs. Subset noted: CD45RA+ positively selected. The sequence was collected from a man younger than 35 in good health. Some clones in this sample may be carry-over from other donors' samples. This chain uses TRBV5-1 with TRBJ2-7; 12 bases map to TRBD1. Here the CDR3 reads CASSLVGTGGDEQYF. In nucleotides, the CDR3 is TGCGCCAGCAGCTTGGTAGGGACAGGGGGCGACGAGCAGTACTTC.